This T cell receptor (beta chain) was sequenced for a study of cytomegalovirus exposure and HLA in healthy donors. Turning to this clone: Its specificity is not known. The junction differs from germline at one of its ends, possibly a read error.

The CDR3 is 16 residues long. Looked up from germline, CDR1 is KGHSH and CDR2 is LQKENI. The PCR contained 60 Vbeta and 13 Jbeta primers. Clones were read by immunoSEQ multiplex PCR, and TCRdb kept only the in-frame ones, dropping some. The sample contains about 160,000 clones, just under 80% of which appear only once. Study-level findings and limits: In an earlier analysis, in approximately 570 donors, most V segments appeared productive either ~87% or ~30% of the time. Later on, an analysis found that several of the most significant clusters appeared to be linked to common viral pathogens, which included parvovirus B19. TCR beta chain V- and J-gene trimming was linked, in a later analysis, to a missense variant in DCLRE1C. Most likely, a cluster of highly shared sequence variants arose as a sequencing artifact.

Sequenced material: PBMCs. The chain uses TRBV18 and TRBJ2-6; TRBD1 agrees at 9 bases. This receptor was identified in a woman aged 50 to 60 in good health and CMV-seropositive. The CDR3 loop reads CASSRGQGSGANGLTF. In nucleotides, the CDR3 is TGTGCCAGCTCACGGGGACAGGGCTCTGGGGCCAACGGCCTGACTTTC.